These 20 T cell receptor beta chains came from one sample sequenced in a study of blood T cells in healthy people across ages (dated by TCRdb to the mid-2010s). Library preparation employed 5' RACE. Sequenced using an Illumina HiSeq 2500. A second PCR of about 6 to 12 cycles was run with a J-beta primer mix and a sample-barcoded 5' primer. TCRdb's own reprocessing of the public reads used fastp at Q25 and MiXCR and kept productive beta chains. A single entry per CDR3 protein holds the most common genes and DNA from its merged rows. Across this sample there are about 1.4 million distinct CDR3 sequences, with approximately 63% seen only once. The ten largest make up over 5.5% of the sample. Sample: blood. These receptors all stem from a young man in good health.

The chain is built from TRBV6-2 or TRBV6-3 and TRBJ2-7, with TRBD1 identical over 7 bases. V lost 2 bases and J lost 2; bases outside the gene matches: 3. CDR3 length: 14 amino acids. Germline CDR1 and CDR2: MNHEY and SVGEGT. The CDR3 spells CASSYGQVTYEQYF. In DNA, the CDR3 is TGTGCCAGCAGTTACGGACAGGTGACCTACGAGCAGTACTTC.

This chain joins TRBV6-2 or TRBV6-3 and TRBJ2-5; D gene ambiguous. The CDR3 has 15 amino acids. CDR1 is MNHEY and CDR2 is SVGEGT in the germline V gene. V lost 2 bases and J lost 1, with 11 bases in between. CDR3 sequence reads: CASSYRVRIQETQYF. The CDR3 DNA reads TGTGCCAGCAGTTACCGGGTCAGGATCCAAGAGACCCAGTACTTC.

The CDR3 loop reads CSANYDTQYF. The CDR3 DNA sequence: TGCAGTGCAAACTACGATACGCAGTATTTT. The chain carries TRBV20-1 and TRBJ2-3; D gene uncertain. Germline lookup yields CDR1 DFQATT and CDR2 SNEGSKA (reference sequence). The CDR3 sequence is 10 residues long. Trimming removed 6 bases at V and 6 bases at J, with 7 bases between.

The chain combines TRBV7-6 with TRBJ1-2; D might be TRBD1 (5 bases). Trimming left V 4 bases short and J 0 bases short, with 12 bases between. The germline V gene has CDR1 SGHVS and CDR2 FNYEAQ. CDR3 length: 15 amino acids. As DNA, the CDR3 is TGTGCCAGCAGCTCGATTCGGGGGGCTAACTATGGCTACACCTTC. It encodes CASSSIRGANYGYTF.

This chain connects TRBV27 to TRBJ2-1; D uncertain. Germline-derived CDR1 and CDR2 are MNHEY and SMNVEV (reference sequence). This CDR3 has 13 amino acids. The V gene lost 10 bases and the J gene lost 2 bases, with 12 bases spanning the gap. The DNA for the CDR3 is TGTGCCACCAGGTACAGCGCCTACAATGAGCAGTTCTTC. This translates into CATRYSAYNEQFF.

The rearrangement uses TRBV2 and TRBJ2-1; TRBD2 aligns across 7 bases. This CDR3 contains 14 residues. Germline V gene data show CDR1 as SNHLY and CDR2 as FYNNEI. Unmatched junction bases numbered 8, after V lost 7 bases and J lost 5 bases. CDR3 region: CASTYVAGDNEQFF. CDR3 nucleotide sequence: TGTGCCAGCACCTATGTGGCGGGAGACAATGAGCAGTTCTTC.

As to this clonotype: An end of the junction does not agree with germline; a read error may underlie this. This rearrangement joins TRBV27 to TRBJ2-7; TRBD2 might be the D (5 bases). Germline loops: CDR1 MNHEY, CDR2 SMNVEV (reference sequence). The CDR3 runs to 14 residues. CDR3 coding DNA: TGTGCCAGCGCCCCAGGACTCTACGTCTACGAGCAGTACTTT. It yields the protein CASAPGLYVYEQYF.

This clonotype was counted only a few times. As DNA, the CDR3 is TGTGCCAGCAGCAAAATGGTTCCGGAGAGCTCCTACGAGCAGTACTTC. Encoded protein: CASSKMVPESSYEQYF. The V gene is TRBV21-1, the J gene TRBJ2-7. TRBV21-1 is annotated as a pseudogene. This CDR3 spans 16 amino acids.

The chain combines TRBV2 with TRBJ2-5; no reliable D call. CDR3 length: 14 amino acids. In germline, CDR1 is SNHLY, CDR2 FYNNEI. V was trimmed by 5 bases and J by 5 bases, leaving 15 bases between them. The CDR3 loop reads CASSQVGMRETQYF. CDR3 nucleotides: TGTGCCAGCAGTCAAGTGGGAATGCGGGAGACCCAGTACTTC.

The chain employs TRBV3-1 and TRBJ2-7; D not resolved. V was cut by 1 base and J by 3 bases, with 13 bases left in between. Germline values: CDR1 LGHDT, CDR2 YNNKEL (reference sequence). The CDR3 has 15 amino acids. The CDR3 coding sequence is TGTGCCAGCAGCCAAGTCCCCCTGGGCTTCTACGAGCAGTACTTC. Translating gives CASSQVPLGFYEQYF.

This clonotype showed up just a few times. V usage is TRBV27 and J usage is TRBJ2-4; TRBD1 agrees at 11 bases. Germline V gene sequence: CDR1 MNHEY, CDR2 SMNVEV (reference sequence). CDR3 size: 13 residues. V lost 5 bases to trimming and J lost 13 bases; unmatched junction nucleotides: 7. The chain's CDR3 is CASSIGQGAVQYF. The CDR3 coding sequence is TGTGCCAGCAGTATAGGACAGGGGGCGGTGCAGTACTTC.

This rearrangement joins TRBV10-3 to TRBJ2-1, with D perhaps TRBD1 or TRBD2 (5 bases each). The last part of the DNA fits TRBJ2-7 better; the J call may be wrong. The CDR3 loop spans 15 amino acids. The germline V gene encodes CDR1 ENHRY and CDR2 SYGVKD. The DNA of the CDR3 is TGTGCCATCAGTGCTGCAGGGAGCTCCTACAATGAGCAGTACTTC. This sequence encodes CAISAAGSSYNEQYF.

The V gene is TRBV6-5, the J gene TRBJ1-2, with D perhaps TRBD1 (6 bases). Germline loops: CDR1 MNHEY, CDR2 SVGAGI. The V end was cut by 0 bases, the J end by 7 bases, with 21 bases between. The CDR3 is 17 residues long. CDR3 sequence (DNA): TGTGCCAGCAGTTACTCAAATGATCGGGCTGGGGGCCTTGGCTACACCTTC. Its protein product is CASSYSNDRAGGLGYTF.

In this sample, this clonotype turned up a few times. The V gene is TRBV6-1, the J gene TRBJ1-1; maybe TRBD1 (5 bases). Trimming stripped 5 bases from V and 0 bases from J, with 10 bases between. Germline V gene lookup returns CDR1 MNHNS and CDR2 SASEGT. The CDR3 consists of 14 residues. CDR3 coding DNA: TGTGCCAGCAGTCACAGGACAATGAACACTGAAGCTTTCTTT. Translating it yields CASSHRTMNTEAFF.

The J gene is TRBJ2-6, the V gene TRBV2; 9 bases line up with TRBD1. Trimming removed 6 bases from V and 0 bases from J; junction bases left unmatched: 6. Germline CDR1 SNHLY, CDR2 FYNNEI. This CDR3 region has 17 residues. CDR3 sequence (DNA): TGTGCCAGCAGAAGGAGACAGGGGGGCTCTGGGGCCAACGTCCTGACTTTC. It translates to CASRRRQGGSGANVLTF.

There are a few counts of this clonotype. The chain links TRBV28 to TRBJ1-2; 7 nucleotides match TRBD1. V dropped 5 bases and J dropped 4; count of bases not matched to a gene: 10. The CDR3 length is 15 residues. Germline CDR1 is MDHEN and CDR2 is SYDVKM. CDR3 sequence (DNA): TGTGCCAGCAGTACCCCGGGACAGCCCCCCTATGGCTACACCTTC. This encodes CASSTPGQPPYGYTF.

This clonotype was observed once. The chain employs TRBV4-1 and TRBJ2-1, with 8 bases fitting TRBD1. Near its end, the DNA agrees better with TRBJ2-7, so the J call may be wrong. The germline V gene encodes CDR1 MGHRA and CDR2 YSYEKL. The CDR3 loop spans 14 amino acids. CDR3 sequence reads: CASSQYTGGYEQYF. The CDR3 DNA is TGCGCCAGCAGCCAATATACAGGGGGCTACGAGCAGTACTTC.

V gene TRBV7-8 combines with J gene TRBJ1-5, with 7 bases fitting TRBD1. Germline lookup yields CDR1 SGHVS and CDR2 FQNEAQ. The CDR3 contains 17 residues. Germline trimming cut 7 bases from V and 5 bases from J; bases unmatched to any gene: 17. In DNA, the CDR3 is TGTGCCAGCACCCAACTAGGGGGTGAGCAGGGGGATCAGCCCCAGCATTTT. Protein: CASTQLGGEQGDQPQHF.

This clonotype was counted a few times. This chain uses TRBV7-2 with TRBJ2-5, with D tentatively TRBD1 or TRBD2 (5 bases each). The V gene lost 5 bases and the J gene lost 1 base, with 11 bases spanning the gap. CDR1 SGHTA and CDR2 FQGNSA come from the germline V gene. The CDR3 sequence is 14 residues long. CDR3 DNA sequence: TGTGCCAGCAGCCACGGGACGATCCAAGAGACCCAGTACTTC. This sequence encodes CASSHGTIQETQYF. Full variable domain (remainder filled in from reference TRBV7-2 and TRBJ2-5): GAGVSQSPSNKVTEKGKDVELRCDPISGHTALYWYRQSLGQGLEFLIYFQGNSAPDKSGLPSDRFSAERTGGSVSTLTIQRTQQEDSAVYLCASSHGTIQETQYFGPGTRLLVL.

The chain joins TRBV4-1 to TRBJ2-2; D is ambiguous. Germline lookup yields CDR1 MGHRA and CDR2 YSYEKL. This CDR3 has 16 amino acids. The ends were cut back, 2 bases at V and 6 bases at J, with 16 bases in the middle. CDR3 in DNA: TGCGCCAGCAGCCAACAGAACCTAGTCGGAGCCGGGGAGCTGTTTTTT. It codes for CASSQQNLVGAGELFF.